This T cell receptor (beta chain) was sequenced in a study of blood T cell repertoires in COVID-19. In the study overall: Acute-phase and convalescent COVID-19 samples originated in the United States, Italy and Spain. T cells, B-cell-depleted T cells, or PBMCs provided the cDNA or gDNA that served as material.

Enrolled during active infection, Seattle patients were then followed longitudinally. The authors' processing: The assay estimated nucleated cells by amplifying reference gene primers. Produced via immunoSEQ multiplex PCR; TCRdb's table is partial and in-frame only. V, J and clone size reflect that table, while D and trimming were determined from the DNA. The sample contains nearly 50,000 clones, about 90% of which appear only once. In germline, CDR1 is KGHSH, CDR2 LQKENI. The CDR3 runs 14 residues. The V and J ends lost 5 bases and 3 bases respectively, with 13 bases between them. This TCR was sampled from a woman at least 80 years old with COVID-19, enrolled during active disease. Material for sequencing was peripheral blood. The chain couples TRBV18 to TRBJ2-5, with D perhaps TRBD2 (6 bases). As DNA, the CDR3 is TGTGCCAGCTCAGGGACTTACTCGGAAGAGACCCAGTACTTC. Its protein is CASSGTYSEETQYF.